This T cell receptor beta chain was documented in a study of cytomegalovirus exposure and HLA in healthy donors. Profiled with immunoSEQ multiplex PCR; TCRdb holds only in-frame clones, not every one. The top ten clones hold approximately 5.3% of a sample with under 75,000 clones, 85% to 95% of them seen once. Remarks on this clone: The antigen is unknown.

Donors were drawn from the approximately 110-subject validation cohort, separate from the 666-subject first cohort. Overall study results and limits: The listing of 150 to 200 TCR beta chains classed them as cytomegalovirus-associated. Within the 100 to 150 validation repertoires, first-cohort TCR clusters tended to co-occur, according to a later analysis.

J was trimmed by 2 bases and V by 4 bases; bases with no gene match: 0. This CDR3 region has 13 residues. Germline V gives CDR1 ENHRY, CDR2 SYGVKD. V usage is TRBV10-3 and J usage is TRBJ2-7; 9 bases match TRBD2. Input material: PBMCs. The sequence was obtained from a man between 18 and 35 years old in good health and CMV-seropositive. The chain's CDR3 is CAISVAGAYEQYF. CDR3 DNA: TGTGCCATCAGTGTAGCGGGAGCCTACGAGCAGTACTTC.